This entry lists 21 T cell receptor beta chains sequenced from one sample in a study of cytomegalovirus exposure and HLA in healthy donors. 60 Vbeta and 13 Jbeta primers were used in PCR. The repertoire was sequenced with immunoSEQ multiplex PCR; TCRdb's copy has only in-frame clones and lacks some. The sample features 150,000 or so clones, with approximately 1.7% in its top ten. Sequences were obtained from PBMCs. The receptors come from a woman aged 40 to 49 in good health and CMV-seropositive.

The chain combines TRBV28 with TRBJ2-1; 8 bases fit TRBD2. The V segment lost 4 bases and the J segment 0 bases; nucleotides outside the gene matches: 14. CDR1 MDHEN and CDR2 SYDVKM come from the germline V gene. This CDR3 comprises 19 residues. CDR3 nucleotide sequence: TGTGCCAGCAGTTCCCCTCCCCATAGCGGGGAGAGCTCCTACAATGAGCAGTTCTTC. The encoded protein is CASSSPPHSGESSYNEQFF.

The V gene is TRBV29-1, the J gene TRBJ2-3, with D possibly matching TRBD2 (5 bases). Between the trimmed V and J ends, which lost 6 bases and 5 bases, there was a span of 15 bases. The germline gives CDR1 SQVTM, CDR2 ANQGSEA. CDR3 length: 13 amino acids. The CDR3 nucleotides are TGCAGCGTCTCTCAGGCTCGGGGAGATACGCAGTATTTT. Its translation is CSVSQARGDTQYF.

The chain combines TRBV18 with TRBJ2-5, with a possible D match to TRBD2 (6 bases). With 10 bases removed from V and 4 bases from J, the gap between germline ends came to 13 bases. The CDR3 totals 12 residues. Germline V CDR1 and CDR2: KGHSH, LQKENI. CDR3 sequence: CATGEYGETQYF. As DNA, the CDR3 is TGTGCCACGGGGGAGTACGGAGAGACCCAGTACTTC.

The chain links TRBV7-3 to TRBJ1-5; D gene ambiguous. Trimming cost V 0 bases and J 3 bases, with 9 bases left between them. This CDR3 has 15 residues. The V gene's germline CDR1 is SGHTA and CDR2 FQGTGA. The CDR3 reads CASSLTQRPNQPQHF. The CDR3 DNA reads as TGTGCCAGCAGCTTAACGCAGCGCCCCAATCAGCCCCAGCATTTT.

The chain carries TRBV5-1 and TRBJ2-5; TRBD2 aligns across 7 bases. V shed 6 bases, J shed 1 base, and the junction held 3 bases outside the gene matches. Germline V gene lookup returns CDR1 SGHRS and CDR2 YFSETQ. This CDR3 contains 13 residues. The DNA for the CDR3 is TGCGCCAGCATGTTAGCGGGCCAAGAGACCCAGTACTTC. It encodes CASMLAGQETQYF. The complete variable domain, with remaining parts taken from reference TRBV5-1 and TRBJ2-5, reads KAGVTQTPRYLIKTRGQQVTLSCSPISGHRSVSWYQQTPGQGLQFLFEYFSETQRNKGNFPGRFSGRQFSNSRSEMNVSTLELGDSALYLCASMLAGQETQYFGPGTRLLVL.

DNA of the CDR3: TGTGCCAGCAGCTTAGGCCCTCTAGCGGGAGCCCACAATGAGCAGTTCTTC. Encoded protein: CASSLGPLAGAHNEQFF. The genes are TRBV11-2 and TRBJ2-1; 10 nucleotides match TRBD2. CDR1 SGHAT and CDR2 FQNNGV come from the germline V gene. The CDR3 has 17 amino acids. J gave up 5 bases and V 1 base, and 8 bases lay outside the gene matches.

The chain uses TRBV9 and TRBJ1-1; the match to TRBD1 covers 10 bases. The CDR3 sequence is 14 residues long. With 4 bases clipped from V and 6 bases from J, the junction kept 6 bases outside the gene matches. Germline loops: CDR1 SGDLS, CDR2 YYNGEE. The CDR3 spells CASSPGQGKAEAFF. In DNA form, the CDR3 reads TGTGCCAGCAGCCCGGGACAGGGGAAGGCTGAAGCTTTCTTT.

CDR3 protein: CASSVDYAGEQYF. CDR3 nucleotide sequence: TGTGCCAGCAGCGTTGACTACGCCGGGGAGCAGTACTTC. This chain links TRBV9 with TRBJ2-7; maybe TRBD2 (5 bases). Trimming removed 2 bases from V and 7 bases from J, with 13 bases in between. The V gene's germline CDR1 is SGDLS and CDR2 YYNGEE. The CDR3 has 13 amino acids.

J is TRBJ1-1 and V is TRBV30; 7 bases align to TRBD1. Germline V CDR1 and CDR2: GTSNPN, SVGIG (reference sequence). The trim removed 0 bases at V and 4 bases at J, leaving 5 bases unmatched. The CDR3 consists of 14 residues. The CDR3 DNA sequence: TGTGCCTGGAGTGTCGACAGGGAGGTCACTGAAGCTTTCTTT. It encodes CAWSVDREVTEAFF. The variable domain in full, completed from reference TRBV30 and TRBJ1-1, reads SQTIHQWPATLVQPVGSPLSLECTVEGTSNPNLYWYRQAAGRGLQLLFYSVGIGQISSEVPQNLSASRPQDRQFILSSKKLLLSDSGFYLCAWSVDREVTEAFFGQGTRLTVV.

This sequence joins TRBV7-3 and TRBJ2-3; 8 bases agree with TRBD1. This CDR3 is 16 amino acids long. Germline values: CDR1 SGHTA, CDR2 FQGTGA. With 3 bases clipped from V and 5 bases from J, the junction kept 10 bases outside the gene matches. The DNA for the CDR3 is TGTGCCAGCAGCTTGCGAGACAGGGGCCCGTTAGATACGCAGTATTTT. This sequence encodes CASSLRDRGPLDTQYF.

V is TRBV6-4 and J is TRBJ1-2; 10 bases are a match to TRBD1. The CDR3 covers 15 residues. Germline V gives CDR1 MRHNA, CDR2 SNTAGT. Unmatched junction bases numbered 6, after V lost 2 bases and J lost 6 bases. DNA for the CDR3: TGTGCCAGCAGTGACCGGGGACAGGGGAAGGATGGCTACACCTTC. It is translated as CASSDRGQGKDGYTF.

J is TRBJ1-6 and V is TRBV11-2; D not certain. The CDR3 length is 14 residues. The germline CDR1 and CDR2 sequences are SGHAT and FQNNGV. The ends were cut back, 1 base at V and 7 bases at J, with 8 bases in the middle. CDR3 bases: TGTGCCAGCAGCTTAGCCTACAGCAATTCACCCCTCCACTTT. It codes for CASSLAYSNSPLHF.

The chain uses TRBV28 and TRBJ1-2; possibly TRBD1 for D (5 bases). V shed 5 bases and J shed 6 bases, with 19 bases lying between them. Germline V gene lookup returns CDR1 MDHEN and CDR2 SYDVKM. This CDR3 has 15 residues. The CDR3 nucleotides read TGTGCCAGCAGTCCCCCCCGCGGGACGATGGATGGCTACACCTTC. Residues: CASSPPRGTMDGYTF.

CDR3 DNA: TGTGCCACCGATCCGGGACTAGCGCTTCACGGTTACAATGAGCAGTTCTTC. The encoded protein is CATDPGLALHGYNEQFF. The genes are TRBV27 and TRBJ2-1; 10 bases agree with TRBD2. V trimming: 10 bases; J trimming: 4 bases; junction bases outside the gene matches: 16. From germline, CDR1 is MNHEY and CDR2 SMNVEV (reference sequence). The CDR3 has 17 amino acids.

The chain uses TRBV19 and TRBJ2-7; TRBD2 matches 10 bases. Germline V lookup: CDR1 LNHDA, CDR2 SQIVND (reference sequence). J gave up 4 bases and V 11 bases, and 5 bases lay outside the gene matches. The CDR3 runs 12 residues. The CDR3 loop is CASSTSGYEQYF. The CDR3 DNA reads as TGTGCCTCCTCGACTAGCGGGTACGAGCAGTACTTC.

The gene calls are TRBV7-8 and TRBJ2-3, with D tentatively TRBD2 (5 bases). Germline V gene data show CDR1 as SGHVS and CDR2 as FQNEAQ. This CDR3 region has 15 residues. V lost 4 bases to trimming and J lost 0 bases, with 11 bases between them. CDR3 amino acids: CASSSREGSTDTQYF. The CDR3 DNA reads as TGTGCCAGCAGCTCCCGGGAAGGTAGCACAGATACGCAGTATTTT. Looking up the rest from reference TRBV7-8 and TRBJ2-3 gives the full variable domain: GAGVSQSPRYKVAKRGQDVALRCDPISGHVSLFWYQQALGQGPEFLTYFQNEAQLDKSGLPSDRFFAERPEGSVSTLKIQRTQQEDSAVYLCASSSREGSTDTQYFGPGTRLTVL.

The rearrangement joins TRBV5-1 to TRBJ1-1; D is undetermined. The CDR3 totals 12 residues. Trimming took off 4 bases at V and 4 bases at J, with 8 bases between the two ends. Germline V gives CDR1 SGHRS, CDR2 YFSETQ. The CDR3 protein is CASSAPGTEAFF. The DNA of the CDR3 is TGCGCCAGCAGCGCCCCGGGCACTGAAGCTTTCTTT.

The rearrangement uses TRBV29-1 and TRBJ1-1, with D possibly TRBD1 on 6 matching bases. The V gene lost 6 bases and the J gene lost 5 bases, with 10 bases spanning the gap. Germline assignment: CDR1 SQVTM and CDR2 ANQGSEA. This CDR3 region has 11 residues. The CDR3 protein is CSVRQDTEAFF. In DNA, the CDR3 is TGCAGCGTCAGACAGGATACTGAAGCTTTCTTT.

The chain joins TRBV2 to TRBJ2-3; possible D gene TRBD1, 5 bases. CDR3 size: 15 residues. Germline CDR1 SNHLY, CDR2 FYNNEI. V lost 4 bases, J lost 0 bases, and 11 bases lay in between. The CDR3 region has the DNA TGTGCCAGCAGTGTAAGACAGACTAGCACAGATACGCAGTATTTT. Translating gives CASSVRQTSTDTQYF. Based on the CDR3 plus reference TRBV2 and TRBJ2-3, the full variable domain is EPEVTQTPSHQVTQMGQEVILRCVPISNHLYFYWYRQILGQKVEFLVSFYNNEISEKSEIFDDQFSVERPDGSNFTLKIRSTKLEDSAMYFCASSVRQTSTDTQYFGPGTRLTVL.

This chain uses TRBV6-1 with TRBJ2-7; TRBD2 is a possible D gene (6 bases). The CDR3 runs to 15 residues. V lost 7 bases and J lost 0, with 16 bases in between. Germline CDR1 and CDR2: MNHNS and SASEGT. CDR3 sequence reads: CASTSAGFGSYEQYF. The DNA for the CDR3 is TGTGCCAGCACTTCGGCGGGGTTCGGCTCCTACGAGCAGTACTTC.

This rearrangement joins TRBV5-1 to TRBJ2-1, with TRBD2 matching 7 bases. V shed 4 bases and J 8 bases; nucleotides not matched to a gene: 15. The CDR3 consists of 16 residues. Germline V CDR1 and CDR2: SGHRS, YFSETQ. DNA for the CDR3: TGCGCCAGCAGCCCCCATGGCGGGAGTAGTCTCTATGAGCAGTTCTTC. Its translation: CASSPHGGSSLYEQFF.